These T cell receptor beta chains were read from a single sample in a study of long-term antiretroviral therapy in people with HIV. Some clones are missing from TCRdb's copy, which holds only in-frame ones; the method was immunoSEQ multiplex PCR. In the table there are tens of thousands of clones, around 84% of which are singletons. The source material was unsorted PBMCs, sampled 1.8 years before starting antiretroviral therapy. The receptors were sampled from a woman in her twenties or thirties with HIV. The CDR3 runs from the conserved cysteine through the conserved F or W. The D gene is left open where the match is weak. Clone size is stated in some rows and not others, as once, few, many or a class when expanded.

size	D	V	J	CDR3	DNA
once	TRBD2	TRBV4-1	TRBJ2-3	CASSQRTSGFTDTQYF	TGCGCCAGCAGCCAACGGACTAGCGGATTCACAGATACGCAGTATTTT
once	NA	TRBV5-5	TRBJ2-4	CASSLGVLNLKNIQYF	TGTGCCAGCAGCTTGGGGGTACTGAATCTCAAAAACATTCAGTACTTC
once	NA	TRBV9	TRBJ2-1	CASSHRSQPYNEQFF	TGTGCCAGCAGCCACCGGTCACAGCCCTACAATGAGCAGTTCTTC
NA	TRBD1	TRBV7-7	TRBJ2-5	CASGAGGGKTQYF	TGTGCCAGCGGGGCAGGGGGCGGCAAGACCCAGTACTTC
NA	NA	TRBV6-1	TRBJ2-7	CASKGVPSSYEQYF	TGTGCCAGCAAGGGAGTACCAAGCTCCTACGAGCAGTACTTC
NA	NA	TRBV7-9	TRBJ2-1	CASSEWDEQFF	TGTGCCAGCAGCGAGTGGGATGAGCAGTTCTTC
NA	TRBD1	TRBV29-1	TRBJ2-1	CSASTGAYNEQFF	TGCAGCGCTTCGACAGGGGCTTACAATGAGCAGTTCTTC
NA	TRBD1	TRBV10-2	TRBJ1-2	CASRGGQGKNYGYTF	TGCGCCAGCAGGGGTGGACAGGGAAAGAACTATGGCTACACCTTC
NA	TRBD2	TRBV7-2	TRBJ2-2	CASSLIASGASGELFF	TGTGCCAGCAGCTTAATAGCTAGCGGAGCTTCGGGGGAGCTGTTTTTT
NA	TRBD2	TRBV9	TRBJ2-3	CASSVPLAGGIQDTQYF	TGTGCCAGCAGCGTGCCACTAGCGGGGGGTATACAAGATACGCAGTATTTT
NA	NA	TRBV30	TRBJ1-1	CAWSVSGTEAFF	TGTGCCTGGAGTGTAAGCGGGACTGAAGCTTTCTTT
NA	NA	TRBV2	TRBJ1-1	CASSEYYLGNTEAFF	TGTGCCAGCAGTGAGTATTACTTAGGGAACACTGAAGCTTTCTTT
NA	NA	TRBV2	TRBJ2-5	CASKLETQYF	TGTGCCAGCAAGCTAGAGACCCAGTACTTC
NA	TRBD2	TRBV7-8	TRBJ2-1	CASSSRAAGGLNEQFF	TGTGCCAGCAGCTCCCGGGCCGCGGGGGGGCTTAATGAGCAGTTCTTC
NA	NA	TRBV5-8	TRBJ1-5	CASSLRTNNQPQHF	TGTGCCAGCAGCTTGCGGACAAATAATCAGCCCCAGCATTTT
NA	NA	TRBV6-5	TRBJ2-2	CASSLPPPGELFF	TGTGCCAGCAGTCTGCCCCCGCCCGGGGAGCTGTTTTTT
NA	NA	TRBV30	TRBJ2-2	CAWSVQLQLLNTGELFF	TGTGCCTGGAGTGTACAGCTGCAGCTTCTGAACACCGGGGAGCTGTTTTTT
few	NA	TRBV7-7	TRBJ1-2	CASSPLFQGGNGYTF	TGTGCCAGCAGCCCCCTGTTCCAGGGCGGTAATGGCTACACCTTC
NA	TRBD1	TRBV18	TRBJ1-1	CASSPQTGVGTEAFF	TGTGCCAGCTCACCACAGACAGGGGTAGGCACTGAAGCTTTCTTT
NA	TRBD1	TRBV5-4	TRBJ2-3	CASTPGQGFSTDTQYF	TGTGCCAGCACCCCCGGACAGGGTTTTTCCACAGATACGCAGTATTTT
NA	NA	TRBV23-1	TRBJ1-1	CASPLPGLISMNTEAFF	TGCGCCAGCCCTCTCCCAGGGTTGATTTCTATGAACACTGAAGCTTTCTTT
NA	TRBD2	TRBV2	TRBJ2-5	CASSAERGGQTQYF	TGTGCCAGCAGTGCGGAACGGGGGGGGCAGACCCAGTACTTC
few	TRBD1	TRBV18	TRBJ1-1	CASSHGDRGNTEAFF	TGTGCCAGCTCACATGGGGACAGGGGGAACACTGAAGCTTTCTTT
NA	NA	TRBV2	TRBJ1-2	CASSSTTISSYGYTF	TGTGCCAGCAGTAGCACAACAATCTCTTCCTATGGCTACACCTTC
NA	NA	TRBV11-2	TRBJ1-5	CASSLGTAQNQPQHF	TGTGCCAGCAGCTTAGGGACAGCACAAAATCAGCCCCAGCATTTT
NA	NA	TRBV14	TRBJ2-5	CASSTGWETQYF	TGTGCCAGCAGCACCGGGTGGGAGACCCAGTACTTC
NA	TRBD1	TRBV11-2	TRBJ1-2	CASSLDRGGQTVYGYTF	TGTGCCAGCAGCTTAGATCGAGGGGGACAGACCGTCTATGGCTACACCTTC
NA	NA	TRBV10-3	TRBJ2-7	CAIRPQGYEQYF	TGTGCCATCAGGCCCCAGGGGTACGAGCAGTACTTC
once	NA	TRBV7-9	TRBJ1-4	CASSYPQGEGEKLFF	TGTGCCAGCAGCTACCCCCAGGGAGAGGGCGAAAAACTGTTTTTT
NA	TRBD1	TRBV6-1	TRBJ2-1	CASSDGQGGYNEQFF	TGTGCCAGCAGTGATGGACAGGGCGGTTACAATGAGCAGTTCTTC
NA	TRBD2	TRBV6-4	TRBJ2-1	CASSRETSGGAEEQFF	TGTGCCAGCAGTAGAGAGACGAGCGGGGGGGCCGAGGAGCAGTTCTTC
NA	NA	TRBV5-3	TRBJ2-2	CARSKTQVKNTGELFF	TGTGCCAGAAGCAAGACGCAGGTGAAGAACACCGGGGAGCTGTTTTTT
NA	NA	TRBV5-1	TRBJ1-3	CASSLAWDTGSTIYF	TGCGCCAGCAGCTTGGCTTGGGACACTGGAAGCACCATATATTTT
NA	NA	TRBV9	TRBJ1-3	CASSVGSTGSGNTIYF	TGTGCCAGCAGCGTAGGTAGTACAGGCTCTGGAAACACCATATATTTT
NA	NA	TRBV6-5	TRBJ2-5	CASSYSGLGGETQYF	TGTGCCAGCAGTTACTCAGGGTTAGGAGGAGAGACCCAGTACTTC
once	NA	TRBV5-1	TRBJ2-2	CASSSQLAGELFF	TGCGCCAGCAGCTCACAATTAGCCGGGGAGCTGTTTTTT
NA	NA	TRBV7-9	TRBJ1-4	CASSEPPLGNEKLFF	TGTGCCAGCAGCGAACCCCCGCTCGGTAATGAAAAACTGTTTTTT
NA	NA	TRBV29-1	TRBJ1-1	CSVEAGVGNTEAFF	TGCAGCGTTGAAGCCGGGGTCGGGAACACTGAAGCTTTCTTT
NA	NA	TRBV30	TRBJ1-2	CAWSVRGLNFF	TGTGCCTGGAGTGTACGGGGACTTAATTTCTTC
NA	NA	TRBV5-5	TRBJ1-4	CASSLRSGNEKLFF	TGTGCCAGCAGCTTGCGCTCAGGGAATGAAAAACTGTTTTTT
NA	NA	TRBV11-2	TRBJ1-6	CASRFPGTYNSPLHF	TGTGCCAGCAGGTTCCCTGGGACCTATAATTCACCCCTCCACTTT
NA	NA	TRBV11-3	TRBJ2-1	CASSLEGDNEQFF	TGTGCCAGCAGCTTAGAGGGGGACAATGAGCAGTTCTTC
NA	NA	TRBV7-9	TRBJ1-2	CASSLDVASGHYNYGYTF	TGTGCCAGCAGCTTAGACGTAGCTTCGGGGCACTATAACTATGGCTACACCTTC
NA	TRBD1	TRBV27	TRBJ2-7	CASSLFGTGVEQYF	TGTGCCAGCAGTTTATTTGGGACAGGGGTCGAGCAGTACTTC
NA	TRBD2	TRBV2	TRBJ2-5	CASSGEGDSGGRDQETQYF	TGTGCCAGCAGTGGGGAAGGTGATAGCGGGGGGAGGGACCAAGAGACCCAGTACTTC
NA	NA	TRBV6-6	TRBJ2-3	CASSPPGDTQYF	TGTGCCAGCAGCCCCCCGGGGGATACGCAGTATTTT
NA	TRBD1	TRBV7-2	TRBJ2-7	CASSPGWRQGAYEQYF	TGTGCCAGCAGCCCCGGGTGGCGACAGGGAGCCTACGAGCAGTACTTC
NA	TRBD1	TRBV27	TRBJ1-2	CASSDTGGPLTGYTF	TGTGCCAGCAGTGACACAGGGGGCCCTTTGACTGGCTACACCTTC
few	TRBD1	TRBV29-1	TRBJ1-1	CSGTGHMNTEAFF	TGCAGCGGGACAGGGCACATGAACACTGAAGCTTTCTTT
NA	NA	TRBV5-6	TRBJ2-1	CASSLRNEQFF	TGTGCCAGCAGCTTGAGGAATGAGCAGTTCTTC
few	NA	TRBV2	TRBJ1-3	CASSAARGESNTIYF	TGTGCCAGCAGTGCAGCCAGGGGCGAATCAAACACCATATATTTT
medium-sized	NA	TRBV7-7	TRBJ2-5	CATRLGPSETQYF	TGTGCCACCCGGCTGGGCCCTTCCGAGACCCAGTACTTC
NA	TRBD1	TRBV9	TRBJ2-5	CASSEQGAQGRTQYF	TGTGCCAGCAGCGAACAGGGGGCGCAGGGTCGGACCCAGTACTTC
NA	NA	TRBV9	TRBJ2-3	CASSAGGGQILDTQYF	TGTGCCAGCAGCGCCGGAGGGGGACAGATTTTAGATACGCAGTATTTT
NA	NA	TRBV9	TRBJ2-3	CASSVGSAASSTDTQYF	TGTGCCAGCAGCGTAGGGTCCGCCGCATCTAGCACAGATACGCAGTATTTT
NA	TRBD1	TRBV9	TRBJ2-3	CASSARISTGADTQYF	TGTGCCAGCAGCGCCCGCATTTCGACAGGGGCAGATACGCAGTATTTT
NA	NA	TRBV6-1	TRBJ1-1	CASTIPRGAFF	TGTGCCAGCACCATTCCCAGGGGAGCTTTCTTT
NA	TRBD1	TRBV7-2	TRBJ2-5	CASSPTGGSETQYF	TGTGCCAGCAGCCCGACAGGGGGCTCAGAGACCCAGTACTTC
NA	NA	TRBV2	TRBJ1-1	CASSDRGSGAFF	TGTGCCAGCAGTGACCGGGGGAGCGGCGCTTTCTTT
NA	NA	TRBV19	TRBJ1-1	CASSISWQGNTEAFF	TGTGCCAGTAGTATTTCCTGGCAGGGGAACACTGAAGCTTTCTTT